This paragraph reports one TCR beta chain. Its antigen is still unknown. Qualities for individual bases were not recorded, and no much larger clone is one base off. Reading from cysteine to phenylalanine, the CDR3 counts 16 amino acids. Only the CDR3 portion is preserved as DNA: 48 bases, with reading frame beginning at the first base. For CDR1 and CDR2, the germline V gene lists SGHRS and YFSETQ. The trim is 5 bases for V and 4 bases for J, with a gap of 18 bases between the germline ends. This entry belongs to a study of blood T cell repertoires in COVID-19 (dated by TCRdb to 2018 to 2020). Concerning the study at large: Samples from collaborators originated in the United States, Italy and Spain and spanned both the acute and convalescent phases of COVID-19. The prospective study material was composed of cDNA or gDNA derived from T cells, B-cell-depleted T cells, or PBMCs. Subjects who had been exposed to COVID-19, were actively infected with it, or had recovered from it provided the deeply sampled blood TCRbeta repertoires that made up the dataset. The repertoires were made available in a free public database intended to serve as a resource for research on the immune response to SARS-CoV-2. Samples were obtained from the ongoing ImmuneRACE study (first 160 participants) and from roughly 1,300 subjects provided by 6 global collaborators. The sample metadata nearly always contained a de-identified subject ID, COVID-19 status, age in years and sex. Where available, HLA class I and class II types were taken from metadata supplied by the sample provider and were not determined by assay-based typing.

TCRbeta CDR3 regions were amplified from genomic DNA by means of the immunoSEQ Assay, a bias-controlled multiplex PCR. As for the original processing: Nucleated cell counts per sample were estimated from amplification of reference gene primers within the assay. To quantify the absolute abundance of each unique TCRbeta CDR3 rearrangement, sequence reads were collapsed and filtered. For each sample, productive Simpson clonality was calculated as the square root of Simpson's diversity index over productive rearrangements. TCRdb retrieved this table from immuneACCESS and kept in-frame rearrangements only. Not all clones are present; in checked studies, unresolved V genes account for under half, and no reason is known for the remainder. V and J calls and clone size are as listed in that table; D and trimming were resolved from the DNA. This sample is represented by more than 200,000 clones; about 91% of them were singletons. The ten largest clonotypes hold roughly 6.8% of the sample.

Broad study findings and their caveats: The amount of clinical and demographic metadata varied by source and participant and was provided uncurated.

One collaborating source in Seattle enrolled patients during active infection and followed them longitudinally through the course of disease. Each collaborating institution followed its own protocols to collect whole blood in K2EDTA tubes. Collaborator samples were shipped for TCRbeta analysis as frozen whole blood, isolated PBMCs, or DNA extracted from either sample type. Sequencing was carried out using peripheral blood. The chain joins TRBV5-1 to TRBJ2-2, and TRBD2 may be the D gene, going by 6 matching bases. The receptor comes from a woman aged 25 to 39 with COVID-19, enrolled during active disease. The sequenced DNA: TGCGCCAGCAGACTCAACCGGGGACTCGTCACCGGGGAGCTGTTTTTT. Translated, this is CASRLNRGLVTGELFF. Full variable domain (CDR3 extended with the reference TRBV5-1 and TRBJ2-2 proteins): KAGVTQTPRYLIKTRGQQVTLSCSPISGHRSVSWYQQTPGQGLQFLFEYFSETQRNKGNFPGRFSGRQFSNSRSEMNVSTLELGDSALYLCASRLNRGLVTGELFFGEGSRLTVL.